This note documents a single T cell receptor beta chain sequence. This receptor's antigen is unknown. No per-base quality is available; no much larger clone lies one base away. The immunoSEQ Assay, a bias-controlled multiplex PCR, was used to amplify TCRbeta CDR3 regions from genomic DNA. The paper's data handling went like this. The number of nucleated cells in each sample was estimated from the amplification of reference gene primers within the assay. Sequence reads were collapsed and filtered to measure the absolute abundance of every unique TCRbeta CDR3 rearrangement. For each sample, productive Simpson clonality was calculated as the square root of Simpson's diversity index across productive rearrangements. This immuneACCESS table, as held by TCRdb, lists in-frame sequences with V and J called but not all clones. Of the missing ones, under half trace to an unresolved V gene in checked studies; the others have no known cause. That table supplies the V and J calls and clone size; D and trimming were determined from the DNA. This sample comprises 250,000 to 300,000 clones, roughly 90% of them detected only once. The ten largest account for roughly 2.2% of the sample.

The CDR3 holds 16 amino acids from the cysteine to the phenylalanine. Only the CDR3 portion is preserved as DNA: 48 bases, with reading frame beginning at the first base. Trimming removed 4 bases from V and 0 bases from J, leaving 10 bases between the germline ends. Reading the germline V gene gives CDR1 LGHNA and CDR2 YSLEER. The sample comes from a study of blood T cell repertoires in COVID-19 (dated by TCRdb to about 2020). Some background on the complete study: Collaborator samples came from the United States, Italy and Spain and covered acute and convalescent phases of COVID-19. A freely available public database, intended as a resource for researchers studying the immune response to SARS-CoV-2, is where the repertoires were released. Subjects who had been exposed to COVID-19, were actively infected with it, or had recovered from it provided the deeply sampled blood TCRbeta repertoires that made up the dataset. Nearly every sample came with metadata listing a de-identified subject ID, COVID-19 status, age in years and sex. The material from the prospective study consisted of cDNA or gDNA derived from T cells, B-cell-depleted T cells, or PBMCs. The samples were drawn from two sources: the first 160 participants of the ongoing ImmuneRACE study, and 1,000 to 1,500 subjects contributed by 6 global collaborators. Where HLA class I and class II types were available, the types were taken from metadata supplied by the sample provider, not from assay-based typing. Here is what the overall study found, with its caveats: The quantity of clinical and demographic metadata differed by source and by participant and was supplied without curation.

One collaborating source in Seattle enrolled patients during active infection and followed them longitudinally through the course of disease. Whole blood was collected in K2EDTA tubes by collaborating institutions according to the institutions' own protocols. Collaborator samples were shipped for TCRbeta analysis as frozen whole blood, isolated PBMCs, or DNA extracted from either sample type. The sample comprised peripheral blood. The receptor was derived from a woman in her sixties or seventies with COVID-19, enrolled during active disease. The sequence links TRBV4-3 to TRBJ1-6, with a tentative D gene TRBD1 over 6 matching bases. In nucleotides, the sequence is TGCGCCAGCAGCCCGGACAGAAGCTCCTATAATTCACCCCTCCACTTT. Its translation is CASSPDRSSYNSPLHF.